This section outlines one TCR beta chain sequence together with its context. Its antigen is not identified. The data were obtained in a study of regulatory T cells in long-lasting Graves disease. Study-wide findings and caveats: When disease was persistent, TRBV28, TRBJ1-2 and TRBJ2-5 were the favored segments. Possibly, accuracy suffered from the small sample size.

Arm-PCR with iRepertoire HTBI primers amplified the CDR3 regions for these TCR beta libraries. TCRdb reprocessed the multiplex PCR reads via MiXCR and lists one record per CDR3 protein. The sample lists 650,000 to 850,000 distinct CDR3 sequences; approximately 29% were seen once. The time point was: persistent/refractory GD, antithyroid drugs over 5 years with positive TRAb. After RNA was extracted from PBMCs, the TCR library was made from it. The germline CDR1 and CDR2 sequences are DFQATT and SNEGSKA (reference sequence). The CDR3 is made up of 15 amino acids. V was clipped by 0 bases and J by 0 bases; unmatched bases: 4.

The sequence derives from a female donor with Graves disease. The source material was peripheral blood mononuclear cells (PBMCs), sampled when the disease was refractory, from a patient treated with antithyroid drugs. The chain uses TRBV20-1 and TRBJ2-5, with TRBD2 identical over 7 bases. The CDR3, as DNA: TGCAGTGCTAGAGATAGTCTAGCGGACCAAGAGACCCAGTACTTC. This gives the protein CSARDSLADQETQYF.